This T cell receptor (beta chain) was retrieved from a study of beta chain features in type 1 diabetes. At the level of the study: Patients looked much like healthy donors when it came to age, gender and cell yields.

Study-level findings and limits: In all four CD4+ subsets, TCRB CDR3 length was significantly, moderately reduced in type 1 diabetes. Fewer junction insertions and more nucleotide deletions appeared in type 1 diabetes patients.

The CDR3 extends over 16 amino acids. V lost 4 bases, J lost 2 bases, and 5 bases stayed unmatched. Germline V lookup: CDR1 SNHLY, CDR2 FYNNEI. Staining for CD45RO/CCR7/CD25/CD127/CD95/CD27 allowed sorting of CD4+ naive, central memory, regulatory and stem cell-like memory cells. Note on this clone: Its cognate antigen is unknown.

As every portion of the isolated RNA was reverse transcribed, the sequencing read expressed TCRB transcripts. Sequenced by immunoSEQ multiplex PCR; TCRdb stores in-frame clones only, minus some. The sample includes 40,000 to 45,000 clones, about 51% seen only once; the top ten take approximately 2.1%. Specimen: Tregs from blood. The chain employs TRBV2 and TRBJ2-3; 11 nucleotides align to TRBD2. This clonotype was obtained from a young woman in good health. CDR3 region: CASSARTSGYTDTQYF. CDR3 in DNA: TGTGCCAGCAGTGCTAGGACTAGCGGGTACACAGATACGCAGTATTTT.